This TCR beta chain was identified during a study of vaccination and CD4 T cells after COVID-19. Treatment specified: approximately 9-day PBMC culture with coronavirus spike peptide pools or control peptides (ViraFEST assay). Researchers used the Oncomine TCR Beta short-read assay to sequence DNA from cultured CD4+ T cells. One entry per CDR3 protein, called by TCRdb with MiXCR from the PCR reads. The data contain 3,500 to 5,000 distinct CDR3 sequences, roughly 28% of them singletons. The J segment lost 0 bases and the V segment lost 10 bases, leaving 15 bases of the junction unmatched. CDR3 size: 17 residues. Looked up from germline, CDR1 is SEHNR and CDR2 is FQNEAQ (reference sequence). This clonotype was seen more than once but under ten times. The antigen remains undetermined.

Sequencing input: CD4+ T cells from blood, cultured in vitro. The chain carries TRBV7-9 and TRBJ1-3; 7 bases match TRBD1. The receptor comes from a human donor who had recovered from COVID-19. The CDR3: CANDRDEGRYSGNTIYF. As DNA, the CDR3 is TGTGCCAACGACAGGGATGAGGGACGATACTCTGGAAACACCATATATTTT.